This T cell receptor (beta chain) originates from a study of shared clonotypes between healthy human individuals. Study-level points and caveats: Larger estimated richness was generally seen in naive subsets than in memory subsets. Large depth notwithstanding, sorted-subset sequencing proved incomplete by rarefaction.

Naive-designated CD8 cells lacked CD45RO, were positively enriched for CCR7, and omitted terminally differentiated effector memory CD45RA+ cells. TCRdb keeps only in-frame clones here, not all; method: immunoSEQ multiplex PCR. The data hold around 2,000,000 clones, with about 94% observed a single time. CDR3 size: 17 residues. V lost 3 bases to trimming and J lost 0 bases; unmatched junction nucleotides: 4. Germline CDR1 and CDR2: MNHNS and SASEGT. In its sample, this clone was seen once. Its target is unknown. The chain has TRBV6-1 and TRBJ1-5; 11 nucleotides align to TRBD1. The sequenced sample consisted of naive CD8+ T cells sorted from blood. This TCR was recovered from a man aged 18 to 30 in good health. CDR3 amino acids: CASSDRDRGYSNQPQHF. In nucleotides, the CDR3 is TGTGCCAGCAGTGACCGGGACAGGGGGTATAGCAATCAGCCCCAGCATTTT.